These 21 T cell receptor beta chains originate from one sample sequenced in a study of blood T cell repertoires in COVID-19. TCRdb's table, derived via immunoSEQ multiplex PCR, lists solely in-frame clones and lacks some. The data hold under 350,000 clones, with about 85% observed a single time. The sequencing input was peripheral blood. These receptors were obtained from a human donor in a cohort sampled during active COVID-19.

The chain has TRBV5-1 and TRBJ2-1; D is perhaps TRBD2 (6 bases). V was cut by 0 bases and J by 4 bases, with 11 bases left in between. The CDR3 covers 15 residues. CDR1 is SGHRS, CDR2 YFSETQ, per germline. CDR3 protein: CASSLDGDSYNEQFF. The CDR3, as DNA: TGCGCCAGCAGCTTGGATGGGGACTCGTACAATGAGCAGTTCTTC.

This clone has a single count. V gene TRBV18 combines with J gene TRBJ1-4; 8 bases fit TRBD1. The V segment lost 4 bases and the J segment 0 bases; nucleotides outside the gene matches: 10. The CDR3 has 18 amino acids. Germline values: CDR1 KGHSH, CDR2 LQKENI. The CDR3 nucleotides read TGTGCCAGCTCACAGACCGGGACAGGCTATACAACTAATGAAAAACTGTTTTTT. Translating gives CASSQTGTGYTTNEKLFF.

The chain is built from TRBV5-1 and TRBJ1-4, with D possibly TRBD1 on 6 matching bases. V dropped 3 bases and J dropped 7 bases, with 16 bases sitting between them. This CDR3 is built from 15 residues. Looked up from germline, CDR1 is SGHRS and CDR2 is YFSETQ. CDR3 loop: CASSYGQRRGEKLFF. CDR3 in DNA: TGCGCCAGCAGCTATGGACAGCGCCGGGGTGAAAAACTGTTTTTT.

This chain links TRBV2 with TRBJ2-7; 11 nucleotides agree with TRBD1. CDR3 size: 14 residues. The V gene's germline CDR1 is SNHLY and CDR2 FYNNEI. Unmatched junction bases numbered 9, after V lost 8 bases and J lost 6 bases. The CDR3 here is CASYNGQGAGEQYF. CDR3 nucleotide sequence: TGTGCCAGCTACAACGGACAGGGGGCGGGCGAGCAGTACTTC.

This clone showed up just once. The rearrangement joins TRBV14 to TRBJ2-3; D might be TRBD2 (5 bases). The V gene lost 0 bases and the J gene lost 6 bases, with 13 bases spanning the gap. There are 15 residues in the CDR3. From germline, CDR1 is SGHDN and CDR2 FVKESK. The CDR3 is CASSQERGSGDTQYF. In DNA form, the CDR3 reads TGTGCCAGCAGCCAAGAACGAGGGAGTGGGGATACGCAGTATTTT.

J is TRBJ2-6 and V is TRBV6-2 or TRBV6-3, with 7 bases lining up with TRBD1. Germline CDR1 MNHEY, CDR2 SVGEGT. V was clipped by 4 bases and J by 0 bases; unmatched bases: 6. This CDR3 contains 17 residues. The CDR3 reads CASSWDSYSSGANVLTF. CDR3 DNA sequence: TGTGCCAGCAGTTGGGACAGCTACTCCTCTGGGGCCAACGTCCTGACTTTC.

This clone showed up just once. V is TRBV4-2 and J is TRBJ2-1; no clear D gene. Germline lookup yields CDR1 LGHNA and CDR2 YNFKEQ. The CDR3 loop spans 12 amino acids. The V end lost 3 bases, the J end lost 7 bases, and 7 bases lay between the germline ends. CDR3 protein: CASSHENNEQFF. As DNA, the CDR3 is TGTGCCAGCAGCCATGAGAATAATGAGCAGTTCTTC.

This sequence joins TRBV12-3 or TRBV12-4 and TRBJ1-2; 8 nucleotides match TRBD1. There are 13 residues in the CDR3. The J segment lost 4 bases and the V segment lost 6 bases, leaving 4 bases of the junction unmatched. The CDR3 coding sequence is TGTGCCAGCAGCCCTGGGACAGGCTATGGCTACACCTTC. Protein sequence: CASSPGTGYGYTF.

The count of this clone is one. The chain joins TRBV6-5 to TRBJ2-2; 10 bases agree with TRBD2. The CDR3 covers 15 residues. Losses at the gene ends were 4 bases for V and 4 bases for J; bases not matched to a gene: 3. From germline, CDR1 is MNHEY and CDR2 SVGAGI. CDR3 amino acids: CASSWGLAITGELFF. The CDR3 DNA reads as TGTGCCAGCAGTTGGGGACTAGCGATCACCGGGGAGCTGTTTTTT.

V usage is TRBV5-1 and J usage is TRBJ2-5, with D perhaps matching TRBD2 (7 bases). The CDR3 covers 16 residues. Germline CDR1 and CDR2: SGHRS and YFSETQ. V dropped 2 bases and J dropped 2 bases, with 16 bases sitting between them. CDR3 sequence: CASSLSGGGSQETQYF. CDR3 nucleotides: TGCGCCAGCAGCTTATCCGGGGGCGGGAGTCAAGAGACCCAGTACTTC. Using reference TRBV5-1 and TRBJ2-5 for the parts outside the CDR3, the full variable domain is KAGVTQTPRYLIKTRGQQVTLSCSPISGHRSVSWYQQTPGQGLQFLFEYFSETQRNKGNFPGRFSGRQFSNSRSEMNVSTLELGDSALYLCASSLSGGGSQETQYFGPGTRLLVL.

This rearrangement joins TRBV2 to TRBJ1-6; D unclear. There are 13 residues in the CDR3. Looked up from germline, CDR1 is SNHLY and CDR2 is FYNNEI. V gave up 5 bases and J gave up 7 bases, with 9 bases separating them. As DNA, the CDR3 is TGTGCCAGCAGTAAGGAGATCAATTCACCCCTCCACTTT. Translated: CASSKEINSPLHF.

The rearrangement joins TRBV5-6 to TRBJ2-7; weak D call: TRBD1 (5 bases). The CDR3 spans 13 residues. Between the trimmed V and J ends, which lost 4 bases and 4 bases, there was a span of 12 bases. Germline CDR1 and CDR2: SGHDT and YYEEEE. The CDR3 DNA follows: TGTGCCAGCAGCAGGAATCAGGGTTACGAGCAGTACTTC. It is translated as CASSRNQGYEQYF. Full variable domain (rest looked up from reference TRBV5-6 and TRBJ2-7): DAGVTQSPTHLIKTRGQQVTLRCSPKSGHDTVSWYQQALGQGPQFIFQYYEEEERQRGNFPDRFSGHQFPNYSSELNVNALLLGDSALYLCASSRNQGYEQYFGPGTRLTVT.

The J gene is TRBJ1-2, the V gene TRBV3-1 (or the pseudogene TRBV3-2), with D possibly TRBD1 on 5 matching bases. The CDR3 is 13 amino acids. Germline assignment: CDR1 LGHDT and CDR2 YNNKEL (reference sequence). V lost 6 bases and J lost 2, with 10 bases in between. The CDR3 sequence is CASRPGGNYGYTF. DNA for the CDR3: TGTGCCAGCAGGCCTGGGGGGAACTATGGCTACACCTTC.

This clone was recorded at least ten times. CDR3 sequence reads: CASSLGLAGADTQYF. The CDR3 nucleotides are TGTGCCAGCAGCCTGGGACTAGCGGGAGCTGATACGCAGTATTTT. The J gene is TRBJ2-3, the V gene TRBV14; 14 bases agree with TRBD2. After removal of 4 bases from V and 6 bases from J, the junction contained 3 bases not matched to a gene. This CDR3 is 15 amino acids long. From germline, CDR1 is SGHDN and CDR2 FVKESK.

V gene TRBV11-2 combines with J gene TRBJ2-1; 8 bases map to TRBD1. The CDR3 contains 16 residues. In germline, CDR1 is SGHAT, CDR2 FQNNGV. Trimming at V came to 2 bases and at J to 9 bases, leaving 12 bases not matched to a gene. CDR3 coding DNA: TGTGCCAGCAGCTTAAAAGCGCGGGACAGGATGACTGAGCAGTTCTTC. Residues: CASSLKARDRMTEQFF. The full variable domain, completed using reference TRBV11-2 and TRBJ2-1, is EAGVAQSPRYKIIEKRQSVAFWCNPISGHATLYWYQQILGQGPKLLIQFQNNGVVDDSQLPKDRFSAERLKGVDSTLKIQPAKLEDSAVYLCASSLKARDRMTEQFFGPGTRLTVL.

This sequence joins TRBV7-9 and TRBJ1-6; 8 nucleotides match TRBD1. This CDR3 contains 15 residues. V lost 5 bases to trimming and J lost 7 bases; unmatched junction nucleotides: 7. From germline, CDR1 is SEHNR and CDR2 FQNEAQ (reference sequence). The CDR3 is CASSRGQGGNSPLHF. The CDR3 nucleotides read TGTGCCAGCAGCCGAGGACAGGGAGGCAATTCACCCCTCCACTTT.

This chain connects TRBV3-1 (or the pseudogene TRBV3-2) to TRBJ2-7; no clear D. CDR1 LGHDT and CDR2 YNNKEL come from the germline V gene (reference sequence). The length of the CDR3 is 11 residues. Trimming shortened V by 1 base and J by 9 bases, and 7 bases separated the two germline ends. DNA of the CDR3: TGTGCCAGCAGCCAAGGCACTCTGCAGTACTTC. Translating it yields CASSQGTLQYF.

This clone came up a few times. The gene calls are TRBV10-3 and TRBJ2-7; perhaps TRBD1 as D (7 bases). V lost 2 bases and J lost 4, with 12 bases in between. Germline-derived CDR1 and CDR2 are ENHRY and SYGVKD. This CDR3 contains 14 residues. CDR3: CAISEGRGDYEQYF. The CDR3 bases are TGTGCCATCAGTGAGGGCAGGGGGGATTACGAGCAGTACTTC.

The V call is TRBV5-4, the J call TRBJ1-5; D is unclear. The CDR3 sequence is 15 residues long. V lost 4 bases to trimming and J lost 4 bases, with 15 bases between them. Germline V gene data show CDR1 as SGHNT and CDR2 as YYREEE (reference sequence). CDR3 residues: CASSVDGNLNQPQHF. The CDR3 DNA reads as TGTGCCAGCAGCGTGGACGGGAATCTTAATCAGCCCCAGCATTTT.

This clone has more than one count but fewer than ten. The chain couples TRBV30 to TRBJ2-1; 13 nucleotides align to TRBD2. There are 16 residues in the CDR3. Germline CDR1 reads GTSNPN; CDR2 reads SVGIG (reference sequence). V gave up 0 bases and J gave up 13 bases; unmatched junction bases: 12. DNA of the CDR3: TGTGCCTGGAGTGTGCGGCGACTAGCGGGAGGTCTAAAACAGTTCTTC. Its translation is CAWSVRRLAGGLKQFF.

This clone was detected a few times. The V and J genes are TRBV18 and TRBJ2-2; D is perhaps TRBD1 (6 bases). V was cut by 3 bases and J by 4 bases, with 12 bases left in between. The CDR3 runs 15 residues. Germline assignment: CDR1 KGHSH and CDR2 LQKENI. This CDR3 reads CASSPGQLLTGELFF. The CDR3 DNA is TGTGCCAGCTCACCCGGACAGCTTCTCACCGGGGAGCTGTTTTTT.